These T cell receptor beta chains were read from a single sample in a study of T cell responses to AZD1222 COVID-19 vaccine. Sequenced by immunoSEQ multiplex PCR; TCRdb stores in-frame clones only, minus some. The sample shows around 180,000 clones, approximately 87% of them seen only once. Sequenced here: peripheral blood, sampled on day 0 of MenACWY control vaccination. These receptors came from an adult in good health. Both conserved end residues are part of each CDR3. Each record gives: CDR3 DNA, CDR3 protein, J gene, V gene, D gene, clone size. D genes are given only for firm matches. For some rows the clone size is stated as once, few or many, or as a class when expanded; others skip it.

TGTGCCAGCTCCCGGGACAGGGGGGATTCACCCCTCCACTTT,CASSRDRGDSPLHF,TRBJ1-6,TRBV18,TRBD1,-
TGCGCCAGCAGCCAAGATCTGGGGGCTGTGGACGAGCAGTACTTC,CASSQDLGAVDEQYF,TRBJ2-7,TRBV4-1,-,-
TGTGCCAGTAGTACAGGGCTCAATCAGCCCCAGCATTTT,CASSTGLNQPQHF,TRBJ1-5,TRBV19,-,-
TGTGCCAGCAGCTTTTTTTTTGGGGACCGAAATCAATACGAGCAGTACTTC,CASSFFFGDRNQYEQYF,TRBJ2-7,TRBV7-9,-,-
TGTGCCACCAGTGCAACAGGGTTGGGGACTGAAGCTTTCTTT,CATSATGLGTEAFF,TRBJ1-1,TRBV24-1,-,once
TGTGCCAGCAGCTCCCGGACAGGGGATGGAGAAAAACTGTTTTTT,CASSSRTGDGEKLFF,TRBJ1-4,TRBV7-9,TRBD1,once
TGTGCCAGCAGCTTGGGACAGGGAGGCTATGGCTACACCTTC,CASSLGQGGYGYTF,TRBJ1-2,TRBV7-2,TRBD1,-
TGTGCCAGCAGCTTAGGGAGCTCCTATAATTCACCCCTCCACTTT,CASSLGSSYNSPLHF,TRBJ1-6,TRBV7-9,-,once
TGTGCCAGCAGTCCTACCTTGCCCACTGAAGCTTTCTTT,CASSPTLPTEAFF,TRBJ1-1,TRBV6-4,-,-
TGTGCCAGCAGTTGGGCGGATGAAAAACTGTTTTTT,CASSWADEKLFF,TRBJ1-4,TRBV28,-,-
TGTGCCAGCAGCTTAGTGAGTGCCGCTGGGGCCAACGTCCTGACTTTC,CASSLVSAAGANVLTF,TRBJ2-6,TRBV7-2,-,-
TGTGCCAGCGTACAGACGTGGATCCAAGAGACCCAGTACTTC,CASVQTWIQETQYF,TRBJ2-5,TRBV2,-,-
TGTGCCAGCACCCCCGACAGCAACGGGCGCTACGAGCAGTACTTC,CASTPDSNGRYEQYF,TRBJ2-7,TRBV28,-,once
TGTGCAAGTCGCTTACATGGCAGGGGAGATTCTAATGAAAAACTGTTTTTT,CASRLHGRGDSNEKLFF,TRBJ1-4,TRBV12-2,-,-
TGTGCCAGCAGTCCCAGGGTTCAGCCCCAGCATTTT,CASSPRVQPQHF,TRBJ1-5,TRBV6-2/TRBV6-3,-,once
TGCAGCGTTGCAGGGGCCAACGTCCTGACTTTC,CSVAGANVLTF,TRBJ2-6,TRBV29-1,-,-
TGTGCCAGCAGCTTTCCCGGTGGGGCAGAGCAGTTCTTC,CASSFPGGAEQFF,TRBJ2-1,TRBV11-2,-,-
TGTGCCAGCAGCCCCCGGCAGGGAAAACAGCCCCAGCATTTT,CASSPRQGKQPQHF,TRBJ1-5,TRBV27,-,-
TGTGCCAGCAGCTTAGCGCTGGGACAGGGTGGGCATGAAAAACTGTTTTTT,CASSLALGQGGHEKLFF,TRBJ1-4,TRBV7-2,TRBD1,-
TGTGCCACCAGCACCGTGGACAGGGGGCTACGGAGCTATGGCTACACCTTC,CATSTVDRGLRSYGYTF,TRBJ1-2,TRBV15,TRBD1,-
TGTGCCAGCAGTGTGGGACTAGCGGGAAGAAATGAGCAGTTCTTC,CASSVGLAGRNEQFF,TRBJ2-1,TRBV6-4,TRBD2,-
TGTGCCAGCAGTACCGACAGGGATACCTACAATGAGCAGTTCTTC,CASSTDRDTYNEQFF,TRBJ2-1,TRBV27,TRBD1,-
TGTGCCAGCAGCCAAGATCACAGCATCGACGAGCAGTACTTC,CASSQDHSIDEQYF,TRBJ2-7,TRBV4-2,-,-
TGTGCCAGCAGCCAGGGACTAGCGGGGGGCGGGGGCACAGATACGCAGTATTTT,CASSQGLAGGGGTDTQYF,TRBJ2-3,TRBV4-2,TRBD2,-
TGTGCCAGCAGCGTAGGGACAGGGAGAGACTATGGCTACACCTTC,CASSVGTGRDYGYTF,TRBJ1-2,TRBV9,TRBD1,-
TGTGCCAGCAGCCCCGGGACAGGGGCCCGGGCTGAAGCTTTCTTT,CASSPGTGARAEAFF,TRBJ1-1,TRBV5-5,TRBD1,-
TGTGCCAGCAGTTGGGACTCGAGCTCCTATAATTCACCCCTCCACTTT,CASSWDSSSYNSPLHF,TRBJ1-6,TRBV6-5,-,-
TGTGCCAGCAGCTTGGGTCGCCCTACCGAAAAACTGTTTTTT,CASSLGRPTEKLFF,TRBJ1-4,TRBV5-6,-,-
TGTGCCAGCAGCCGTGGACTAGCGGGGGGTGGTAATACGCAGTATTTT,CASSRGLAGGGNTQYF,TRBJ2-3,TRBV3-1/TRBV3-2,TRBD2,-
TGTGCCAGCAGCCTACTTCCGGCAGGGCTGATGGGCGAGCAGTACTTC,CASSLLPAGLMGEQYF,TRBJ2-7,TRBV13,-,-
TGTGCCAGCAGATTTTATGACCCTACAGGGGGGACTGAAGCTTTCTTT,CASRFYDPTGGTEAFF,TRBJ1-1,TRBV28,TRBD1,-
TGTGCCATCAGTTCGGGACAGGGAACCTCCTACGAGCAGTACTTC,CAISSGQGTSYEQYF,TRBJ2-7,TRBV10-3,TRBD1,-
TGTGCCAGCAGCCTCACAGGGGCTGCCTACGAGCAGTACTTC,CASSLTGAAYEQYF,TRBJ2-7,TRBV6-5,TRBD1,-
TGCAGCGTTGAAGATGGGGGTCCGGCTTTCTTT,CSVEDGGPAFF,TRBJ1-1,TRBV29-1,-,-
TGTGCCAGCAGTATTCGGACAGGGCTTTACTATGGCTACACCTTC,CASSIRTGLYYGYTF,TRBJ1-2,TRBV27,TRBD1,-
TGTGCCAGCAGTGAGACCGGGACAGGCGCCTACGAGCAGTACTTC,CASSETGTGAYEQYF,TRBJ2-7,TRBV6-6,TRBD1,-
TGTGCCAGCAGTTTACCCCCGGGCCAAGTAGCGGGAGTAGGGAATGAGCAGTTCTTC,CASSLPPGQVAGVGNEQFF,TRBJ2-1,TRBV28,TRBD2,-
TGTGCCTGGAGTGTACGGCGGGGGGTCACAGATACGCAGTATTTT,CAWSVRRGVTDTQYF,TRBJ2-3,TRBV30,TRBD2,-
TGTGCCAGCAGCCCAGGGAGAGAGACTGAAGCTTTCTTT,CASSPGRETEAFF,TRBJ1-1,TRBV6-5,-,-
TGTGCCAGCAGCTTAGGTGGAGGGAACTACGAGCAGTACTTC,CASSLGGGNYEQYF,TRBJ2-7,TRBV7-6,-,-
TGTGCCAGCAGTTTTAGAGGGTTGCAGCCCCAGCATTTT,CASSFRGLQPQHF,TRBJ1-5,TRBV28,-,once